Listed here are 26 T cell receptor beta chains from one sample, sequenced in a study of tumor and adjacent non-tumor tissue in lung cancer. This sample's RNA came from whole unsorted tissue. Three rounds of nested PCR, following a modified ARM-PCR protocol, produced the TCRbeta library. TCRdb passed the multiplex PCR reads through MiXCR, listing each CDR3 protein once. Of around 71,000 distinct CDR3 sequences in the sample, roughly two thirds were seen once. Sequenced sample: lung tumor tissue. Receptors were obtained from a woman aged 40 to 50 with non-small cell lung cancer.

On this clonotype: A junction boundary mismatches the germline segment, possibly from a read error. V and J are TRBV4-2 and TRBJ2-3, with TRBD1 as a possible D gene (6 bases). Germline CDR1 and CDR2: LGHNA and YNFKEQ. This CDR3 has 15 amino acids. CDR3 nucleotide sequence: TGTGCCAGCAGCCAAGATGGACAGAGCACATATACACAGTATTTT. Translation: CASSQDGQSTYTQYF.

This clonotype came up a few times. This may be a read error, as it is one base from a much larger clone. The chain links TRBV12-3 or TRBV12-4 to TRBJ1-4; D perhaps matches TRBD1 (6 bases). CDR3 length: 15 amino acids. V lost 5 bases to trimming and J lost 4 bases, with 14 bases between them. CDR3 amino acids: CASSHGQKGNEKLFF. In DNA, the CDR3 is TGTGCCAGCAGTCACGGACAGAAAGGTAATGAAAAACTGTTTTTT.

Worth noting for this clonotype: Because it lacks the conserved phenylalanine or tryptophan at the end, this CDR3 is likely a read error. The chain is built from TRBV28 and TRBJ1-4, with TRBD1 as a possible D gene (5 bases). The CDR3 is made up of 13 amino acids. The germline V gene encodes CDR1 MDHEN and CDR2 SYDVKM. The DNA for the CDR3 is TGTGCCAACAGTGAGGGGTTTAATGAAAAACTGTTTTCT. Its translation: CANSEGFNEKLFS.

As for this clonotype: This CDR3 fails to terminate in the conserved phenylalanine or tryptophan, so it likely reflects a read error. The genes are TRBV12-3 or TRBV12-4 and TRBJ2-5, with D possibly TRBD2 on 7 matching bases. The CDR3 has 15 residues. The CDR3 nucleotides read TGTGCTAGCAAGTCTTCGAGGGGGGGCCTGGAAACCCAGTACATC. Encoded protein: CASKSSRGGLETQYI.

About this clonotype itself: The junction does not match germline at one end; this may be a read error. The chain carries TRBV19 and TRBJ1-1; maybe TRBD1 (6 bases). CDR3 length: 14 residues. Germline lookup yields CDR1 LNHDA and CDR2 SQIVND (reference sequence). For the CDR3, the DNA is TGTGCCGGTAGTATACAGGGTGGAGACACTGAAGCTTTCTTT. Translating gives CAGSIQGGDTEAFF.

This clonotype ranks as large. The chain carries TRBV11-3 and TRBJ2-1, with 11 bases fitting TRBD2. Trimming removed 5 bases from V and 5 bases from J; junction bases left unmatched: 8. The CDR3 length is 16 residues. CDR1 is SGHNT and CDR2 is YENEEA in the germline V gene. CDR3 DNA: TGTGCCAGCAGCGATCCGGGACTAGCGGCCAACAATGAGCAGTTCTTC. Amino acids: CASSDPGLAANNEQFF.

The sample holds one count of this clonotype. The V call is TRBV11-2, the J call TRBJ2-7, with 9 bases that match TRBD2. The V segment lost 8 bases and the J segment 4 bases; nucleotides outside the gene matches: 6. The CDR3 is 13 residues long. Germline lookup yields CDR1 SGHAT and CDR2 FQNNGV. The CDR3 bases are TGTGCCAGCCGATGCGGGGGGGGATACGAGCAGTACTTC. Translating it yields CASRCGGGYEQYF.

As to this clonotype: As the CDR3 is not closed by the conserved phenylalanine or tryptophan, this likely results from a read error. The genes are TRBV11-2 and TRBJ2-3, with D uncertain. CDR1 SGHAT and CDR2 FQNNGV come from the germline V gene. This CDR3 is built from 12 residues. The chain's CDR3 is CVSSLNADTQYS. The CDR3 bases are TGTGTCAGTAGCTTGAATGCAGATACGCAGTATTCT.

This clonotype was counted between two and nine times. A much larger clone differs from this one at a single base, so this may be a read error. The CDR3 DNA is TGTGCCAGCTTGATGGGGAATACGCAGTATTTT. The encoded protein is CASLMGNTQYF. This rearrangement joins TRBV7-2 to TRBJ2-3; D remains ambiguous. CDR1 and CDR2 (germline): SGHTA, FQGNSA. This CDR3 is 11 amino acids long. Between the trimmed V and J ends, which lost 8 bases and 7 bases, there was a span of 10 bases. Together with reference TRBV7-2 and TRBJ2-3, the CDR3 gives the full variable domain: GAGVSQSPSNKVTEKGKDVELRCDPISGHTALYWYRQSLGQGLEFLIYFQGNSAPDKSGLPSDRFSAERTGGSVSTLTIQRTQQEDSAVYLCASLMGNTQYFGPGTRLTVL.

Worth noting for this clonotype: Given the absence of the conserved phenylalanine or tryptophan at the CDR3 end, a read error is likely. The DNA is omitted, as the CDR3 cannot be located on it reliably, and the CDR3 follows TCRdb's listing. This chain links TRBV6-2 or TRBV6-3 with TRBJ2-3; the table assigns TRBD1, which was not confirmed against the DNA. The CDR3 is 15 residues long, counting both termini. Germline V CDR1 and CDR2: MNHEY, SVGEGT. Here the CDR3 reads CASSLGSGRGGMQYY.

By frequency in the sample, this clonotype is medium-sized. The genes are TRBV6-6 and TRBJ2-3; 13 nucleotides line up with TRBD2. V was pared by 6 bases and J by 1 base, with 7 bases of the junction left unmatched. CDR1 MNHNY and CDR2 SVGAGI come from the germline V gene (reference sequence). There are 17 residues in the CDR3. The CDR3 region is CASRTGTSGVGTDTQYF. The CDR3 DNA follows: TGTGCCAGCAGAACCGGGACTAGCGGGGTGGGCACAGATACGCAGTATTTT.

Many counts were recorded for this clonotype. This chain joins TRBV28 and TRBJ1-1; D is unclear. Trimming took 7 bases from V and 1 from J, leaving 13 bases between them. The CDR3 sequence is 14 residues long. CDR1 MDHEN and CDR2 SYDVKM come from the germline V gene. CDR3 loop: CASTPLVRNTEAFF. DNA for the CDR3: TGTGCCAGCACCCCCTTAGTCAGGAACACTGAAGCTTTCTTT.

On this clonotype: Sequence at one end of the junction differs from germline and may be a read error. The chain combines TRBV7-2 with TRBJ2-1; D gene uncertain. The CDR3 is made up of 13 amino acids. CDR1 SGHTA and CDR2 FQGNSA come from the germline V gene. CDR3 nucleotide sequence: TGTGCCAACAGCTCCTCCCTTCTGGATGAGCAGTTCTTC. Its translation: CANSSSLLDEQFF.

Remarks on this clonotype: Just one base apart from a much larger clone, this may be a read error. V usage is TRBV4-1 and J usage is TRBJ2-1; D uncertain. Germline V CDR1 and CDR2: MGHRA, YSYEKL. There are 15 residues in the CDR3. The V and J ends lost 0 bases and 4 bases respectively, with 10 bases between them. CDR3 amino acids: CASSQEAADYNEQFF. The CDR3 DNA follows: TGCGCCAGCAGCCAAGAGGCGGCGGATTACAATGAGCAGTTCTTC.

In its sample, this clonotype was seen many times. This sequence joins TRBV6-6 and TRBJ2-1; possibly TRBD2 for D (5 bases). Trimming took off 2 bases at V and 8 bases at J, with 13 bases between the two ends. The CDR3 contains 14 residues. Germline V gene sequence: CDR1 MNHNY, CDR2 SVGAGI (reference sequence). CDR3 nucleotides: TGTGCCAGCAGTTACCTGCGGGCTCGAGATGAGCAGTTCTTC. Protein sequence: CASSYLRARDEQFF.

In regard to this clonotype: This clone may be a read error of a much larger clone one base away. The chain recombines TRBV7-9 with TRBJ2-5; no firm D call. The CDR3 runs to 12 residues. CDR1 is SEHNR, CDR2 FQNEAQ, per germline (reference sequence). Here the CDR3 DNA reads TGTGCCAGCACCCCCAGCCGAGAGACCAAGTACTTC. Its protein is CASTPSRETKYF.

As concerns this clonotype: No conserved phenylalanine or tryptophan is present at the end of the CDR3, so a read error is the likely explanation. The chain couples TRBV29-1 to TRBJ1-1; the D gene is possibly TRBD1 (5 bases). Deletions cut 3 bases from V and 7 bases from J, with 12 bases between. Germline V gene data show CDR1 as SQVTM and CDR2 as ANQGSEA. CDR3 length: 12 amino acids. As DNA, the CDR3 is TGCAGCGTTGACCGGGGGTCTCATGAAGCTTTCATT. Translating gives CSVDRGSHEAFI.

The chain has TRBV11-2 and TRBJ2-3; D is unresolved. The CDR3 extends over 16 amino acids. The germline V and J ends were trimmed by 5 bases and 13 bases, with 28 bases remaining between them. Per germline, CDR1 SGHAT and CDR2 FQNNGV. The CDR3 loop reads CASSTVLDARTDMKYF. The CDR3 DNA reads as TGTGCCAGCAGCACTGTGCTAGATGCCCGCACAGATATGAAGTATTTT.

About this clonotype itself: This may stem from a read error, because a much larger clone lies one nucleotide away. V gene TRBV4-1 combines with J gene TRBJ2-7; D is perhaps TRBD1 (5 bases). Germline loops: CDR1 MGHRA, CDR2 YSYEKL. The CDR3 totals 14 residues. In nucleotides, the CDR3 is TGCGCCAGCAACCAAGATACAGGCGCCTACGAGCAGTACTTC. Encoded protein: CASNQDTGAYEQYF.

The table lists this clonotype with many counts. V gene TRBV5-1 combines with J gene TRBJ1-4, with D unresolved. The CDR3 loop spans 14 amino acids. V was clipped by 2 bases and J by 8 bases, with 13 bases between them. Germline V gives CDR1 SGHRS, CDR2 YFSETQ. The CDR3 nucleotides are TGCGCCAGCAGCTTAGGAGGCTTGGAGGAAAAACTGTTTTTT. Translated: CASSLGGLEEKLFF.

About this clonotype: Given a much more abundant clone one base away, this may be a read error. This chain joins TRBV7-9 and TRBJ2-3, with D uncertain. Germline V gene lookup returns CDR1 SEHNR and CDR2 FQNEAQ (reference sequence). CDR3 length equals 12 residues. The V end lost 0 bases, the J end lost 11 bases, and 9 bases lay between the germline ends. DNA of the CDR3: TGTGCCAGCAGCTTAGCAGGAAATATGCAGTATTTT. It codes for CASSLAGNMQYF.

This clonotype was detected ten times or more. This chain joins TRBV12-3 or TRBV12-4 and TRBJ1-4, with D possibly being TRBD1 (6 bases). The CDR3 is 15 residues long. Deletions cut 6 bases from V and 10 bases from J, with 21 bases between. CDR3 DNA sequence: TGTGCCAGCAGCCCTCAAGGGGGGCGCGTTGGAAAACTGTTTTTT. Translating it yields CASSPQGGRVGKLFF.

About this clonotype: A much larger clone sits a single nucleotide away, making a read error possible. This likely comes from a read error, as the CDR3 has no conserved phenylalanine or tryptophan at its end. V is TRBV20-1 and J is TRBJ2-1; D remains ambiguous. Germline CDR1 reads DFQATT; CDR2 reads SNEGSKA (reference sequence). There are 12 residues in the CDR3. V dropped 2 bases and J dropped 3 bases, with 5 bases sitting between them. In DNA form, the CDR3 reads TGCAGTGCTAGATCAAACTACAATGAGCAGTTCCTC. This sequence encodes CSARSNYNEQFL.

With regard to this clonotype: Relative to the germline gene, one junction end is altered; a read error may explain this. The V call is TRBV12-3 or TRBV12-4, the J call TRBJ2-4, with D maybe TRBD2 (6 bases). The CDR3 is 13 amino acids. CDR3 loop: CPSCGGAKNIQYF. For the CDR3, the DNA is TGTCCCAGTTGTGGGGGGGCCAAAAACATTCAGTACTTC.

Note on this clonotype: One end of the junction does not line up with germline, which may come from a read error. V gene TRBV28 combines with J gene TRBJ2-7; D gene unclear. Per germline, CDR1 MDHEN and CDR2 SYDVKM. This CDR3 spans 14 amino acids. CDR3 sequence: CASRSVTSPWQYFF. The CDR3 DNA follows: TGTGCCAGTAGATCCGTGACATCTCCTTGGCAGTACTTCTTC.

CDR3 residues: CASTLRGQPFF. The CDR3 DNA sequence: TGTGCCAGCACCCTTAGGGGACAACCTTTCTTT. The chain joins TRBV12-3 or TRBV12-4 to TRBJ1-1; TRBD1 might be the D (6 bases). V lost 7 bases and J lost 12, with 15 bases in between. The CDR3 spans 11 residues.